Below are 14 T cell receptor beta chains sequenced from a single sample in a study of T cells in tumors after PD-1 blockade. The assay was immunoSEQ multiplex PCR, and TCRdb's table has in-frame clones only and misses some. The table includes about 33,000 clones, around four fifths detected once. The sequencing here drew on PBMCs, taken before anti-PD-1 treatment. All receptors derive from a human donor with basal cell carcinoma.

The chain combines TRBV5-5 with TRBJ2-7; no firm D call. The CDR3 totals 14 residues. With 2 bases removed from V and 2 bases from J, the gap between germline ends came to 11 bases. The V gene's germline CDR1 is SGHKS and CDR2 YYEKEE (reference sequence). The CDR3 region is CASSLKFSTYEQYF. CDR3 DNA sequence: TGTGCCAGCAGCTTAAAATTCTCAACCTACGAGCAGTACTTC.

The chain recombines TRBV2 with TRBJ2-7; D call uncertain. The length of the CDR3 is 14 residues. V was cut by 4 bases and J by 1 base, with 11 bases left in between. Germline loops: CDR1 SNHLY, CDR2 FYNNEI. The CDR3 here is CASSVDPASYEQYF. The CDR3 DNA sequence: TGTGCCAGCAGTGTCGATCCAGCGTCCTACGAGCAGTACTTC.

V usage is TRBV4-3 and J usage is TRBJ2-7, with D tentatively TRBD2 (6 bases). V lost 2 bases to trimming and J lost 0 bases, with 14 bases between them. Germline CDR1 reads LGHNA; CDR2 reads YSLEER. This CDR3 spans 16 amino acids. The CDR3 region is CASSQHVRDSSYEQYF. The CDR3 DNA reads TGCGCCAGCAGCCAACACGTCCGGGACTCCTCCTACGAGCAGTACTTC.

CDR3 residues: CASSFGSSETDTQYF. Written as DNA, the CDR3 is TGTGCCAGCAGCTTTGGATCTAGCGAGACAGATACGCAGTATTTT. V usage is TRBV11-3 and J usage is TRBJ2-3, with D perhaps TRBD2 (6 bases). The CDR3 has 15 residues. Per the germline V gene, CDR1 is SGHNT and CDR2 is YENEEA. Deletions cut 3 bases from V and 3 bases from J, with 13 bases between. The full variable domain, its missing parts supplied by reference TRBV11-3 and TRBJ2-3, is EAGVVQSPRYKIIEKKQPVAFWCNPISGHNTLYWYLQNLGQGPELLIRYENEEAVDDSQLPKDRFSAERLKGVDSTLKIQPAELGDSAVYLCASSFGSSETDTQYFGPGTRLTVL.

The rearrangement joins TRBV30 to TRBJ2-7, with D perhaps matching TRBD1 (5 bases). Germline CDR1 GTSNPN, CDR2 SVGIG (reference sequence). Trimming left V 2 bases short and J 7 bases short, with 27 bases between. This CDR3 region has 17 residues. CDR3 in DNA: TGTGCCTGGAGTAACCAACGACTTGACCCGGCCAAGGGGGAGCAGTACTTC. This encodes CAWSNQRLDPAKGEQYF.

This rearrangement joins TRBV10-3 to TRBJ1-1, with D hard to call. Germline CDR1 reads ENHRY; CDR2 reads SYGVKD. CDR3 length: 13 residues. V lost 5 bases and J lost 5, with 12 bases in between. The CDR3 region has the DNA TGTGCCATCAGTCCGACGGGCTGGACTGAAGCTTTCTTT. This encodes CAISPTGWTEAFF.

A few counts support this clone. The chain recombines TRBV7-2 with TRBJ2-3; TRBD2 agrees at 12 bases. Germline lookup yields CDR1 SGHTA and CDR2 FQGNSA. The CDR3 runs 18 residues. Unmatched junction bases numbered 9, after V lost 2 bases and J lost 3 bases. The CDR3 nucleotides read TGTGCCAGCAGCTTAACACTAGCGGGGGGCCAGATGACAGATACGCAGTATTTT. It specifies CASSLTLAGGQMTDTQYF.

This chain joins TRBV6-2 or TRBV6-3 and TRBJ2-1; 7 nucleotides line up with TRBD2. This CDR3 has 15 amino acids. V trimming: 2 bases; J trimming: 2 bases; junction bases outside the gene matches: 3. Germline-derived CDR1 and CDR2 are MNHEY and SVGEGT. The CDR3 sequence: CASSYREVPYNEQFF. CDR3 bases: TGTGCCAGCAGTTACCGGGAGGTCCCCTACAATGAGCAGTTCTTC.

The chain uses TRBV6-2 or TRBV6-3 and TRBJ2-7; 8 positions match TRBD1. This CDR3 is 14 amino acids long. Trimming at V came to 2 bases and at J to 5 bases, leaving 5 bases not matched to a gene. CDR1 is MNHEY, CDR2 SVGEGT, per germline. The CDR3 DNA follows: TGTGCCAGCAGTTACCAGGGGGCATCAAACGAGCAGTACTTC. Its protein is CASSYQGASNEQYF.

The chain uses TRBV7-3 and TRBJ2-1; 12 positions match TRBD2. The CDR3 spans 16 residues. CDR1 and CDR2 (germline): SGHTA, FQGTGA. Losses at the gene ends were 2 bases for V and 1 base for J; bases not matched to a gene: 0. CDR3 nucleotides: TGTGCCAGCAGCTTACTAGCGGGAGGGTCCTACAATGAGCAGTTCTTC. This gives the protein CASSLLAGGSYNEQFF.

The gene calls are TRBV7-3 and TRBJ2-7; TRBD2 might be the D (6 bases). This CDR3 region has 16 residues. Germline CDR1 and CDR2: SGHTA and FQGTGA. Trimming removed 4 bases at V and 0 bases at J, with 16 bases between. Here the CDR3 DNA reads TGTGCCAGCAGCTCAACTGGGACTTCTAGCTCCTACGAGCAGTACTTC. Residues: CASSSTGTSSSYEQYF.

The chain employs TRBV16 and TRBJ1-2; no definite D call. Germline CDR1 is KGHSY and CDR2 is FQNENV. The V end lost 2 bases, the J end lost 8 bases, and 15 bases lay between the germline ends. This CDR3 region has 14 residues. Here the CDR3 reads CASSQGVRAEGYTF. The CDR3 region has the DNA TGTGCCAGCAGCCAAGGTGTCCGGGCCGAAGGCTACACCTTC.

The gene calls are TRBV28 and TRBJ2-7, with TRBD2 matching 8 bases. The J segment lost 0 bases and the V segment lost 3 bases, leaving 4 bases of the junction unmatched. CDR1 is MDHEN, CDR2 SYDVKM, per germline. The CDR3 contains 15 residues. CDR3 bases: TGTGCCAGCAGTTTCCCTAGCGGGTCCTCCTACGAGCAGTACTTC. It is translated as CASSFPSGSSYEQYF.

The chain uses TRBV27 and TRBJ2-1; TRBD2 matches at 11 bases. The CDR3 spans 14 residues. CDR1 is MNHEY and CDR2 is SMNVEV in the germline V gene (reference sequence). V lost 10 bases and J lost 1; bases outside the gene matches: 3. Written as DNA, the CDR3 is TGTGCCACCACTAGCGGGGGATCCTACAATGAGCAGTTCTTC. Translated, it gives CATTSGGSYNEQFF.